Shown below are 20 T cell receptor beta chains from a single sample sequenced in a study of blood T cell repertoires in COVID-19. TCRdb keeps only in-frame clones here, not all; method: immunoSEQ multiplex PCR. This table holds tens of thousands of clones, around 84% found once. Input material: peripheral blood. The receptor set was obtained from a man in his 60s with acute or convalescent COVID-19.

As to this clone: Without the conserved terminal phenylalanine or tryptophan, this CDR3 likely stems from a read error. The limits of the CDR3 on the DNA are not certain, so only TCRdb's listed CDR3 is given. The chain carries TRBV20-1 and TRBJ2-7; the table's D call, TRBD1, was not checked against the DNA. The CDR3 sequence runs 10 residues, both termini included. CDR1 DFQATT and CDR2 SNEGSKA come from the germline V gene (reference sequence). The chain's CDR3 is CSAAQGFGSL.

The chain recombines TRBV9 with TRBJ2-2; tentative D call: TRBD2 (5 bases). This CDR3 spans 14 amino acids. Germline values: CDR1 SGDLS, CDR2 YYNGEE. Trimming pared 1 base from V and 8 bases from J, leaving 12 bases between. The CDR3 sequence: CASSVRTSDGELFF. The CDR3 region has the DNA TGTGCCAGCAGCGTAAGGACTTCAGATGGGGAGCTGTTTTTT. The full variable domain, in which reference TRBV9 and TRBJ2-2 provide the parts outside the CDR3, is DSGVTQTPKHLITATGQRVTLRCSPRSGDLSVYWYQQSLDQGLQFLIQYYNGEERAKGNILERFSAQQFPDLHSELNLSSLELGDSALYFCASSVRTSDGELFFGEGSRLTVL.

The V and J genes are TRBV29-1 and TRBJ2-1; 13 nucleotides match TRBD2. This CDR3 comprises 14 residues. Looked up from germline, CDR1 is SQVTM and CDR2 is ANQGSEA. Trimming at V came to 7 bases and at J to 7 bases, leaving 7 bases not matched to a gene. In DNA, the CDR3 is TGCAGCGCCGAGGTGACTAGCGGGGGGAATGAGCAGTTCTTC. It encodes CSAEVTSGGNEQFF.

This clone was seen a few times. The chain links TRBV6-5 to TRBJ1-5; D possibly corresponds to TRBD1 (6 bases). The CDR3 has 15 residues. The ends were cut back, 6 bases at V and 4 bases at J, with 16 bases in the middle. Per the germline V gene, CDR1 is MNHEY and CDR2 is SVGAGI. The CDR3 DNA sequence: TGTGCCAGCAGAGAGTCCAGGGGCCGGAATCAGCCCCAGCATTTT. Translated, it gives CASRESRGRNQPQHF.

This clone has only a few counts. One end of the junction varies from germline; a read error may be responsible. This chain connects TRBV7-9 to TRBJ2-3, with D unresolved. The CDR3 has 12 residues. The germline V gene has CDR1 SEHNR and CDR2 FQNEAQ (reference sequence). In DNA form, the CDR3 reads TGTGCCAGCAGGATTGGCACGGATACGCAGTATTTT. This translates into CASRIGTDTQYF.

This chain uses TRBV9 with TRBJ1-1; 11 nucleotides agree with TRBD1. Germline values: CDR1 SGDLS, CDR2 YYNGEE. V dropped 0 bases and J dropped 0; count of bases not matched to a gene: 7. The CDR3 contains 18 residues. The CDR3 nucleotides are TGTGCCAGCAGCGTAGTAACTGGGACAGGGGGAATGAACACTGAAGCTTTCTTT. Translating gives CASSVVTGTGGMNTEAFF.

The chain is built from TRBV3-1 (or the pseudogene TRBV3-2) and TRBJ2-1; 7 bases align to TRBD2. This CDR3 region has 19 residues. The ends lost 1 base at V and 6 bases at J; junction bases unmatched: 18. Per germline, CDR1 LGHDT and CDR2 YNNKEL (reference sequence). In nucleotides, the CDR3 is TGTGCCAGCAGCCAAGGGAGGACTAGGCCAGGTGTTGGGGGCAATGAGCAGTTCTTC. This translates into CASSQGRTRPGVGGNEQFF.

This clone has only a few counts. V usage is TRBV13 and J usage is TRBJ2-7; D is possibly TRBD2 (5 bases). The CDR3 loop spans 17 amino acids. Germline CDR1 is PRHDT and CDR2 is FYEKMQ (reference sequence). V was clipped by 1 base and J by 0 bases, with 16 bases between them. CDR3: CASSLVEARVSSYEQYF. CDR3 in DNA: TGTGCCAGCAGCTTAGTCGAGGCGAGGGTAAGCTCCTACGAGCAGTACTTC.

The V and J genes are TRBV4-1 and TRBJ2-3; 11 bases are a match to TRBD2. This CDR3 spans 18 amino acids. J lost 0 bases, V lost 1 base, and 6 bases had no gene match. CDR1 is MGHRA, CDR2 YSYEKL, per germline. For the CDR3, the DNA is TGCGCCAGCAGCCAAGGATGGGGGACTAGCGGTAGCACAGATACGCAGTATTTT. Its translation is CASSQGWGTSGSTDTQYF.

This clone occurred a few times. The chain couples TRBV11-2 to TRBJ1-3; D perhaps matches TRBD1 (5 bases). V was pared by 8 bases and J by 4 bases, with 18 bases between. Germline CDR1 is SGHAT and CDR2 is FQNNGV. There are 15 residues in the CDR3. The CDR3 DNA reads TGTGCCAGCTGGATCGGCGGGGGATCCGGAAACACCATATATTTT. Translated: CASWIGGGSGNTIYF. The variable domain in full, completed from reference TRBV11-2 and TRBJ1-3, reads EAGVAQSPRYKIIEKRQSVAFWCNPISGHATLYWYQQILGQGPKLLIQFQNNGVVDDSQLPKDRFSAERLKGVDSTLKIQPAKLEDSAVYLCASWIGGGSGNTIYFGEGSWLTVV.

The chain joins TRBV27 to TRBJ2-1, with D maybe TRBD2 (5 bases). The V end lost 4 bases, the J end lost 7 bases, and 20 bases lay between the germline ends. This CDR3 spans 16 amino acids. Germline CDR1 is MNHEY and CDR2 is SMNVEV (reference sequence). The CDR3 spells CASSSPSAATGNEQFF. In DNA, the CDR3 is TGTGCCAGCAGTTCTCCCAGCGCCGCCACGGGGAATGAGCAGTTCTTC.

The genes are TRBV29-1 and TRBJ1-2, with D possibly matching TRBD1 (5 bases). This CDR3 region has 13 residues. The ends were cut back, 3 bases at V and 6 bases at J, with 14 bases in the middle. CDR1 and CDR2 (germline): SQVTM, ANQGSEA. CDR3 region: CSVDQGRYNGYTF. Written as DNA, the CDR3 is TGCAGCGTTGACCAGGGAAGATATAATGGCTACACCTTC.

This chain connects TRBV3-1 (or the pseudogene TRBV3-2) to TRBJ1-1; D remains unclear. The V and J ends lost 5 bases and 1 base respectively, with 8 bases between them. Per the germline V gene, CDR1 is LGHDT and CDR2 is YNNKEL (reference sequence). The CDR3 totals 13 residues. CDR3 nucleotides: TGTGCCAGCAGCGAAACCAGGAACACTGAAGCTTTCTTT. Translating gives CASSETRNTEAFF.

V and J are TRBV3-1 (or the pseudogene TRBV3-2) and TRBJ1-2, with 9 bases aligning to TRBD1. Germline CDR1 and CDR2: LGHDT and YNNKEL (reference sequence). J gave up 5 bases and V 6 bases, and 10 bases lay outside the gene matches. The CDR3 extends over 15 amino acids. The CDR3 reads CASRQTGQGTYGYTF. As DNA, the CDR3 is TGTGCCAGCAGACAGACGGGACAGGGAACTTATGGCTACACCTTC.

The V call is TRBV5-1, the J call TRBJ1-5; possibly TRBD1 for D (5 bases). Germline V gives CDR1 SGHRS, CDR2 YFSETQ. CDR3 length: 15 amino acids. V was cut by 0 bases and J by 3 bases, with 10 bases left in between. The CDR3 is CASSLGWGLNQPQHF. CDR3 in DNA: TGCGCCAGCAGCTTGGGATGGGGACTCAATCAGCCCCAGCATTTT.

The rearrangement joins TRBV6-2 or TRBV6-3 to TRBJ2-1, with D possibly matching TRBD1 (5 bases). Germline V CDR1 and CDR2: MNHEY, SVGEGT. The length of the CDR3 is 16 residues. Trimming pared 6 bases from V and 0 bases from J, leaving 15 bases between. In DNA, the CDR3 is TGTGCCAGCAGCTGGACACAGAGCACCTCCTACAATGAGCAGTTCTTC. This sequence encodes CASSWTQSTSYNEQFF.

Only one count was recorded for this clone. Other DNA variants within this sample encode the same CDR3. The chain couples TRBV5-4 to TRBJ2-5, with a tentative D call TRBD1 (6 bases). Per germline, CDR1 SGHNT and CDR2 YYREEE (reference sequence). The CDR3 consists of 13 residues. The V and J ends lost 3 bases and 2 bases respectively, with 8 bases between them. Here the CDR3 reads CASSSGQQETQYF. CDR3 nucleotides: TGTGCCAGCAGCTCGGGACAACAAGAGACCCAGTACTTC.

The chain carries TRBV27 and TRBJ2-7, with 11 bases that match TRBD1. J lost 1 base, V lost 6 bases, and 2 bases had no gene match. The CDR3 contains 14 residues. Germline V lookup: CDR1 MNHEY, CDR2 SMNVEV (reference sequence). The CDR3 protein is CASRGQGASYEQYF. CDR3 coding DNA: TGTGCCAGCAGAGGACAGGGGGCGTCCTACGAGCAGTACTTC.

This chain connects TRBV2 to TRBJ2-2; TRBD2 matches at 7 bases. In germline, CDR1 is SNHLY, CDR2 FYNNEI. V shed 6 bases and J 5 bases; nucleotides not matched to a gene: 12. The CDR3 totals 16 residues. The chain's CDR3 is CASSYTREGKTGELFF. In nucleotides, the CDR3 is TGTGCCAGCAGCTATACAAGGGAGGGCAAAACCGGGGAGCTGTTTTTT.

The V gene is TRBV5-1, the J gene TRBJ2-7; 7 nucleotides line up with TRBD1. This CDR3 is 14 amino acids long. The J segment lost 5 bases and the V segment lost 0 bases, leaving 5 bases of the junction unmatched. CDR1 is SGHRS, CDR2 YFSETQ, per germline. DNA for the CDR3: TGCGCCAGCAGCTTGGGACAGGGTTTGGACGAGCAGTACTTC. Its translation: CASSLGQGLDEQYF.